This TCR beta chain comes out of a study of blood T cell repertoires in COVID-19 (TCRdb year 2020). As for the study more broadly: Samples covering the acute and convalescent phases of COVID-19 were provided by collaborators in the United States, Italy and Spain. Subjects who had been exposed to COVID-19, were actively infected with it, or had recovered from it provided the deeply sampled blood TCRbeta repertoires that made up the dataset. Samples came from the ongoing ImmuneRACE study (first 160 participants) plus 1,254 subjects from 6 global collaborators. The repertoires were made available in a free public database intended to serve as a resource for research on the immune response to SARS-CoV-2. HLA class I and class II types, where available, came from metadata supplied by the sample provider rather than from assay-based typing. The material from the prospective study consisted of cDNA or gDNA derived from T cells, B-cell-depleted T cells, or PBMCs. A de-identified subject ID, COVID-19 status, age in years and sex were almost always included in the sample metadata.

TCRbeta CDR3 regions were amplified from genomic DNA using the immunoSEQ Assay, a bias-controlled multiplex PCR. The original methods were these. The number of nucleated cells in each sample was estimated by amplification of reference gene primers within the assay. To quantify the absolute abundance of each unique TCRbeta CDR3 rearrangement, sequence reads were collapsed and filtered. For each sample, productive Simpson clonality was calculated by taking the square root of Simpson's diversity index across productive rearrangements. TCRdb limited this immuneACCESS table to in-frame rearrangements with V and J called. A share of clones is missing; checked studies link under half to unresolved V genes, and the rest is unexplained. That table is the source of V, J and clone size, and D and trimming were worked out from the DNA. In all, the sample holds around 320,000 clones, and 85% of those were seen once. 7.2% of the sample is in the top ten clones.

CDR1 and CDR2, looked up from the germline V gene (reference sequence), are LNHDA and SQIVND. The V end gives up 10 bases and the J end 7 bases, leaving 18 bases in the junction not matched to a gene. The CDR3 sequence holds 15 residues, the cysteine and phenylalanine included. Just the 45-base CDR3 DNA is kept, in frame starting at base 1. The collaborating institutions used their own protocols to collect whole blood in K2EDTA tubes. For TCRbeta analysis, collaborators shipped samples in one of three forms: frozen whole blood, isolated PBMCs, or DNA extracted from either of those sample types. The paper as a whole reports these results and caveats: How much clinical and demographic metadata was included differed by source and by participant, and the metadata was provided uncurated.

Concerning this clone itself: What antigen it recognizes has not been identified. Base-call qualities are not available, and no considerably larger clone is one nucleotide away.

The sequencing input was peripheral blood. This sequence uses TRBV19 and TRBJ1-2, and 7 bases in between align with TRBD1. This TCR came from a human donor in a cohort sampled during active COVID-19. The CDR3 protein is CATHSDKGGAGGYTF. The bases are TGTGCCACCCACAGTGATAAAGGGGGCGCGGGTGGCTACACCTTC.